This T cell receptor (beta chain) came from a study of CD8+ T cells in alopecia areata. Study-wide results and limits: Tofacitinib significantly reduced both scalp clonality and expanded CD8+ clones among the top 100. It was observed that many expanded lesional clones persisted in scalp and blood during tofacitinib. Clonality exceeded that of normal scalp in lesional scalp, most notably in alopecia totalis/universalis.

The ends were cut back, 1 base at V and 8 bases at J, with 17 bases in the middle. The CDR3 totals 14 residues. From germline, CDR1 is GTSNPN and CDR2 SVGIG (reference sequence). About this clone: The antigen remains unidentified.

The treatment denotes: oral pan-JAK inhibitor, 5-10 mg twice daily. Extraction of RNA preceded its reverse transcription into cDNA, which served as the sequencing template. The protocol was immunoSEQ multiplex PCR, while the TCRdb copy is restricted to in-frame clones and leaves out a portion. The sample records under 250,000 clones, roughly 56% being singletons. This specimen consisted of CD4+ T cells sorted from blood, obtained at week 4, from a patient treated with tofacitinib. V and J are TRBV30 and TRBJ1-2, with D maybe TRBD1 (5 bases). This sequence originates from a human donor with alopecia areata. In DNA form, the CDR3 reads TGTGCCTGGAGTGGTAAGGGGTCGTCGCGAGGCTACACCTTC. It translates to CAWSGKGSSRGYTF.